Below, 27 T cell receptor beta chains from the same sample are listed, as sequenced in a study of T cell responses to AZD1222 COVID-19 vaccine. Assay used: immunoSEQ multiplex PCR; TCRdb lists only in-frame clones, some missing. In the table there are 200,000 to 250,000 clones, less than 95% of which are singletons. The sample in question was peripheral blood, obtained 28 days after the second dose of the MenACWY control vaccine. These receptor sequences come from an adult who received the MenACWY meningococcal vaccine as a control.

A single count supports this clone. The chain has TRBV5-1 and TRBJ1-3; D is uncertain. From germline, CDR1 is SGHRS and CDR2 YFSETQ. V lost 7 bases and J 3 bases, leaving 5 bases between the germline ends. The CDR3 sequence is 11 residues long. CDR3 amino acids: CASSFGNTIYF. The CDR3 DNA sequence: TGCGCCAGCTCTTTTGGAAACACCATATATTTT.

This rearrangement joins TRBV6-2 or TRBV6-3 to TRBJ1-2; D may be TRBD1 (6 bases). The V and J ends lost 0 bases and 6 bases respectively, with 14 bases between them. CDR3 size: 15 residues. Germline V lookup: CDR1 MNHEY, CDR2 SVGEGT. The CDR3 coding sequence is TGTGCCAGCAGTTACTCAGGACAGTCTTTTCATGGCTACACCTTC. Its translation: CASSYSGQSFHGYTF.

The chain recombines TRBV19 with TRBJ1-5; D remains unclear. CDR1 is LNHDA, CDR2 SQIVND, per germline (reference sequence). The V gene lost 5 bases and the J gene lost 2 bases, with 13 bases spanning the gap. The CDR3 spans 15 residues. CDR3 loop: CASSVLIFGNQPQHF. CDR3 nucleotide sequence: TGTGCCAGTAGTGTACTCATCTTTGGCAATCAGCCCCAGCATTTT.

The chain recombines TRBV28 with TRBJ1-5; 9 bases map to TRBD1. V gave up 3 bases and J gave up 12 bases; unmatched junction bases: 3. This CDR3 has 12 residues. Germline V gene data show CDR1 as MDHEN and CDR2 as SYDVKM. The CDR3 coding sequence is TGTGCCAGCAGTTTGAGGACAGGGGACCAGCATTTT. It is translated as CASSLRTGDQHF.

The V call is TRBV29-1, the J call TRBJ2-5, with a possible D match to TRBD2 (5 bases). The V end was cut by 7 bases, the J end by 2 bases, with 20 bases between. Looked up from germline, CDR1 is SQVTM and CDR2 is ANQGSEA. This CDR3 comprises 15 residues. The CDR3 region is CSAAVWAAVQETQYF. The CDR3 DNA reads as TGCAGCGCAGCGGTTTGGGCAGCCGTTCAAGAGACCCAGTACTTC. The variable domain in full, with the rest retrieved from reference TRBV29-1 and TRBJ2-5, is SAVISQKPSRDICQRGTSLTIQCQVDSQVTMMFWYRQQPGQSLTLIATANQGSEATYESGFVIDKFPISRPNLTFSTLTVSNMSPEDSSIYLCSAAVWAAVQETQYFGPGTRLLVL.

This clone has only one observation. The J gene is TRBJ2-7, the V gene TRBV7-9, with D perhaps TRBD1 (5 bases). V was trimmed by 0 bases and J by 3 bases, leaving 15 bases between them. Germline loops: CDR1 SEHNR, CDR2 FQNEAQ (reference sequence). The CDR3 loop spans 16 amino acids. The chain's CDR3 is CASSLAGLPRSYEQYF. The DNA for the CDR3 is TGTGCCAGCAGCTTAGCGGGGCTCCCCAGGAGCTACGAGCAGTACTTC.

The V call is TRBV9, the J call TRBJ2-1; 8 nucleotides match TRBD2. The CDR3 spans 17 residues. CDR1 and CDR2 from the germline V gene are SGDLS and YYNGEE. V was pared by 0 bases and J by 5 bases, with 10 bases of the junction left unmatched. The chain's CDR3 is CASSVGGGTRIDNEQFF. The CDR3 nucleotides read TGTGCCAGCAGCGTAGGCGGCGGGACTAGGATCGACAATGAGCAGTTCTTC.

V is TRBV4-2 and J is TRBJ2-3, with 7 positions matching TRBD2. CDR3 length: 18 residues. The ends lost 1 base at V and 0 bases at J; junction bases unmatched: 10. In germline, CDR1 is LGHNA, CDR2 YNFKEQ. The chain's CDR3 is CASSQGGDYNPSTDTQYF. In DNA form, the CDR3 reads TGTGCCAGCAGCCAAGGGGGGGACTACAACCCTAGCACAGATACGCAGTATTTT.

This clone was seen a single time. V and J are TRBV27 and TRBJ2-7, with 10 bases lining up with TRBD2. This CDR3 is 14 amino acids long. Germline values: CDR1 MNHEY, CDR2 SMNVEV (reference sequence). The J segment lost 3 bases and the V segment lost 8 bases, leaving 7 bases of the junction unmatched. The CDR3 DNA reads TGTGCCAGCCAGGTAACTAGCGGGAACTACGAGCAGTACTTC. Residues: CASQVTSGNYEQYF.

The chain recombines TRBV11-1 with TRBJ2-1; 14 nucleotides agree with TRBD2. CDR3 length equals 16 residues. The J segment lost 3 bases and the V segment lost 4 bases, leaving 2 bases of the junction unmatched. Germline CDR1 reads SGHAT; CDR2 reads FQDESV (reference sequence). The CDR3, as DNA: TGTGCCAGCAGCTACGGGACTAGCGGGAGCTACAATGAGCAGTTCTTC. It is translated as CASSYGTSGSYNEQFF.

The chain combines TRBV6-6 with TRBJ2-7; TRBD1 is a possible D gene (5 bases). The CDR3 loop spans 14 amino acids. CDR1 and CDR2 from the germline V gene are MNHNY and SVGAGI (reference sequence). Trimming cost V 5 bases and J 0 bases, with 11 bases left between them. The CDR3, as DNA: TGTGCCAGCAGTGGATCCGACAGCTCCTACGAGCAGTACTTC. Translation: CASSGSDSSYEQYF.

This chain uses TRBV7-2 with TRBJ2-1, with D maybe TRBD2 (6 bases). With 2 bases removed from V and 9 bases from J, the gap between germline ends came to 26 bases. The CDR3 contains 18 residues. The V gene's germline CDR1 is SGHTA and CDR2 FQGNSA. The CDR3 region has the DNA TGTGCCAGCAGCTTAAGTAGCGGCACTAGCTTGGGGGGTGGTGAGCAGTTCTTC. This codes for CASSLSSGTSLGGGEQFF.

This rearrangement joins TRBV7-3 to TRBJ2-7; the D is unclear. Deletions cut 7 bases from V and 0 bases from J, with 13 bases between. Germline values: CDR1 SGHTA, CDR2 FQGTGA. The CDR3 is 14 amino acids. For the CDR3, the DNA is TGTGCCAGCAACCTAAGCGCCACCTCCTACGAGCAGTACTTC. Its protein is CASNLSATSYEQYF.

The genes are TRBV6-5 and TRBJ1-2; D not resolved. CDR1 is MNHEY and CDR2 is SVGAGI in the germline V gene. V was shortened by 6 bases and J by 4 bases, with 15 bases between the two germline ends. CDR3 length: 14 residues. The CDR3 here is CASRVGVSGYGYTF. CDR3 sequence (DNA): TGTGCCAGCAGGGTTGGGGTATCGGGCTATGGCTACACCTTC.

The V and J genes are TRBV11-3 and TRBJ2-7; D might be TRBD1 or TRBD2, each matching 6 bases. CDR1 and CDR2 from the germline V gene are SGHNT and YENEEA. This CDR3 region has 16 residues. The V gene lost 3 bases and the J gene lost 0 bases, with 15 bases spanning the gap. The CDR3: CASSLGGDTSSYEQYF. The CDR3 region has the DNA TGTGCCAGCAGCTTGGGCGGGGACACCAGCTCCTACGAGCAGTACTTC.

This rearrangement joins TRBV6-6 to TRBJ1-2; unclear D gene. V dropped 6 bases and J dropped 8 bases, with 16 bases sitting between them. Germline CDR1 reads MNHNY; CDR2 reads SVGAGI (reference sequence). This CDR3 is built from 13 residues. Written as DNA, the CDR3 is TGTGCCAGCAGCCCCGGACCCGCCGGGGGCTACACCTTC. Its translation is CASSPGPAGGYTF.

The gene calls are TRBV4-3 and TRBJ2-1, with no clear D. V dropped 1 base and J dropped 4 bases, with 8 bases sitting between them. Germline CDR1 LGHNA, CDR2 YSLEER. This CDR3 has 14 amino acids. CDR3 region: CASSQGADYNEQFF. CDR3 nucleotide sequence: TGCGCCAGCAGCCAAGGGGCAGATTACAATGAGCAGTTCTTC.

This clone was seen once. The CDR3, as DNA: TGTGCCAGCTCAAGCAAACCGGACGAGCAGTACTTC. Residues: CASSSKPDEQYF. This chain uses TRBV18 with TRBJ2-7; D not certain. The CDR3 sequence is 12 residues long. Germline CDR1 KGHSH, CDR2 LQKENI. Trimming cost V 5 bases and J 5 bases, with 10 bases left between them.

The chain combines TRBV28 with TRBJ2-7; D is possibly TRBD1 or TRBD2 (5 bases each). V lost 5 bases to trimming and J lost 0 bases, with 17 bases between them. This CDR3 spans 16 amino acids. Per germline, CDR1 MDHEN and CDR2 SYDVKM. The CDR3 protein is CASSPGTGPYSYEQYF. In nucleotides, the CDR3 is TGTGCCAGCAGTCCGGGGACCGGACCCTACTCCTACGAGCAGTACTTC.

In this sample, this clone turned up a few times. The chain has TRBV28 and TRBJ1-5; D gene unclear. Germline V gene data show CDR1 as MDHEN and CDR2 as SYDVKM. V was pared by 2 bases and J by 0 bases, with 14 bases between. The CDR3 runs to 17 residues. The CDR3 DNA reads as TGTGCCAGCAGTTTAATGGCAGACAACCTTAGCAATCAGCCCCAGCATTTT. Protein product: CASSLMADNLSNQPQHF.

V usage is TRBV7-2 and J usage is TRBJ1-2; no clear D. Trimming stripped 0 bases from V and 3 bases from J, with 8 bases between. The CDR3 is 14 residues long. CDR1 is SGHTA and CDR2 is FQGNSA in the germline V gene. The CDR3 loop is CASSLAAGDYGYTF. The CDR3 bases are TGTGCCAGCAGCTTAGCGGCGGGCGACTATGGCTACACCTTC.

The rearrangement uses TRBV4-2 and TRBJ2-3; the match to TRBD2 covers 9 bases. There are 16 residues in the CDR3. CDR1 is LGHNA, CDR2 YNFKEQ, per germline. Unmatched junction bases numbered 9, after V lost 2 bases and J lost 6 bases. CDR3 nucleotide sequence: TGTGCCAGCAGCCAACAGCCAGCGGGGGGCCAGGATACGCAGTATTTT. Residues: CASSQQPAGGQDTQYF.

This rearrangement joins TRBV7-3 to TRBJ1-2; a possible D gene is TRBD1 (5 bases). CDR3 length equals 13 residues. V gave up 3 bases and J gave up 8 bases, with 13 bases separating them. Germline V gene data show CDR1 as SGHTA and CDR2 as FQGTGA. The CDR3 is CASSLTALEGYTF. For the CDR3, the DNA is TGTGCCAGCAGCTTGACAGCTCTTGAGGGCTACACCTTC.

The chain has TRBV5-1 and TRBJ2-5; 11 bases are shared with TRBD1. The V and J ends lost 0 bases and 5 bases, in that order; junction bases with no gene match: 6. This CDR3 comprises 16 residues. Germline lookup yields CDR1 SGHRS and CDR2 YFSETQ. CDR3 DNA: TGCGCCAGCAGCTTGGGGGACAGGGGGACGGGCGAGACCCAGTACTTC. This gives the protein CASSLGDRGTGETQYF.

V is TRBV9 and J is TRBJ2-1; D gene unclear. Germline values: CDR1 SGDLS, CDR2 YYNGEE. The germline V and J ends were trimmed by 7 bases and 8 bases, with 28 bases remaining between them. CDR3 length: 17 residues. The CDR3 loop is CASSPSLRALGGDEQFF. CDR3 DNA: TGTGCCAGCTCTCCAAGCCTCCGGGCGCTAGGCGGCGATGAGCAGTTCTTC.

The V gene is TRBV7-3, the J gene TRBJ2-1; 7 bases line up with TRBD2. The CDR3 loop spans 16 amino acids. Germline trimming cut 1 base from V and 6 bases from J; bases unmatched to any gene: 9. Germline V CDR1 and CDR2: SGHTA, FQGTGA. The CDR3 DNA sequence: TGTGCCAGCAGCTTAAGGGCTAGCGGAGGAGGCAATGAGCAGTTCTTC. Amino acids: CASSLRASGGGNEQFF.

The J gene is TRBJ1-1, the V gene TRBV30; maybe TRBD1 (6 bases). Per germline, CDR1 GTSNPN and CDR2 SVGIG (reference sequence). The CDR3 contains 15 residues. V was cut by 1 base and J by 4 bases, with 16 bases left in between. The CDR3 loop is CAWSALTGRGTEAFF. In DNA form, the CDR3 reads TGTGCCTGGAGTGCCTTAACAGGGAGGGGCACTGAAGCTTTCTTT.